The source of this TCR beta chain is a study of cytomegalovirus exposure and HLA in healthy donors (TCRdb year 2017). Background for the entire study: In an earlier analysis of roughly 500 of the donors, 276 Gb of sequence data and 90 million to 130 million unique TCR beta sequences from roughly 190 million T cells were reported. An early release that covered roughly 600 HLA-typed donors contained around 300 gigabases of sequencing data and tens of millions of unique TCR sequences. The genetic ancestry cluster associated with self-reported Caucasian donors included around 76% of the roughly 360 genotyped donors. The study aimed to test whether cataloging public T cell receptors could reveal signatures of past pathogen exposure. Using immunosequencing, the study profiled T cell repertoires from roughly 650 subjects and related those repertoires to cytomegalovirus serostatus. Along with the 666-subject first cohort, a separate validation cohort of over 90 different subjects was used. To predict cytomegalovirus infection status, the study brought together high-throughput TCR immunosequencing, statistical association of individual TCRs with disease status, and machine learning. A later analysis re-analyzed previously published TCR beta repertoires from 500 to 700 donors and added high-resolution HLA genotyping to study TCR occurrence patterns. In the later analysis, no new phenotypic data were used to find candidate immune exposures; instead, reliance was placed on TCR beta sequences and their occurrence across donors. To decide whether each TCR beta V gene segment behaved as functional or pseudogenic, an earlier analysis of 587 of the donors relied on high-throughput TCR beta sequencing. Donor age, sex, ethnicity and CMV serostatus were compiled together with the repertoire data. In a later genetic analysis, genome-wide SNP genotypes for about three fifths of the roughly 670 donors were used, and that subset was treated as a discovery cohort. Every discovery cohort repertoire had been produced on one sequencing platform. Both class I and class II loci were covered by HLA typing, at four-digit resolution. Typing coverage differed by locus: A, B, C, DRB1 and DQB1 were typed in roughly 620-630 donors, DQA1 in roughly 510, DPA1 in 600 to 610, and DPB1 in 400 to 480. Four or five DR-DQ haplotypes were handled as single units for association and clustering because linkage in the cohort was strong. On average, roughly 240,000 unique TCR beta nucleotide sequences were sequenced per donor among some 420 genotyped donors of the cohort, with 15% to 20% of those sequences being non-productive. Beyond this particular receptor, the publication reports: A later analysis found that most CMV-associated TCR beta chains appeared HLA-restricted, with HLA associations seemingly driven largely by CMV exposure. When HLA alleles, especially DR and DQ, strongly co-occurred, attributing TCR associations to individual alleles was difficult. Some IMGT-functional V segments, including TRBV6-2 and TRBV6-3, could not be told apart with the 87-base-pair reads, so those segments were excluded. A later analysis found that HLA-associated TCR beta chains were more clonally expanded and had lower generation probabilities than equally common non-associated chains. Cytomegalovirus status was reported to be diagnosed by the classifier with high specificity and sensitivity in both the original and validation cohorts. The study listed 164 TCR beta chains as associated with cytomegalovirus. Only TCR beta chains were sequenced in this cohort, and the absence of alpha or paired-chain data limited detectable features. In an earlier analysis of approximately 590 of the donors, most TCR beta V segments appeared in productive rearrangements about 87% or about 30% of the time, broadly matching IMGT annotations. In vitro tests confirmed that a few of the cytomegalovirus-associated TCR beta chains recognize cytomegalovirus antigens. A later genetic analysis associated a missense DCLRE1C variant with V-gene and J-gene trimming of TCR beta chains, and an independent cohort replicated the association. The presence/absence analyses assumed that sequencing depth was roughly uniform across donors, and that assumption may not be true. Immune exposure information for the cohort was limited to CMV serostatus. At a false discovery rate of 0.05, a later analysis linked 16,000 or so TCR beta sequences to specific HLA alleles. The authors suggested that the approach could potentially be extended to other disease states and immunological phenotypes. A further reported finding was that TCR beta sequences accurately predicted the HLA-A and HLA-B alleles for most subjects in the first cohort. Because some donors lacked HLA typing at each locus, the association tests relied only on the typed subset. While some public TCRs were present in many individuals, most TCR sequences turned up only very rarely across donors. The sequencing pipeline was judged likely to have produced a cluster of highly shared sequence variants as a technical artifact. Linkage disequilibrium might explain the correlated functional status among segregating V segments, but an unknown experimental factor could not be excluded. According to a later genetic analysis, donors in an Asian-associated ancestry cluster had fewer N-insertions in productive TCRs than the roughly 670-donor mean. In a later analysis, the rate of TCR association differed among HLA loci, with DRB1 alleles having the most associated TCRs and HLA-C alleles having the fewest. Because counts were too low, some 17 rarely observed V segments, including chromosome 9 orphons, were left out of the earlier analysis of about 500 of the donors. In a later analysis, several top co-occurrence clusters were reported to appear linked to parvovirus B19, influenza, CMV and Epstein-Barr virus.

CDR1 is given as LNHDA and CDR2 as SQIVND, both from the germline V gene (reference sequence). From cysteine to phenylalanine, the CDR3 is 14 amino acids long. The read is trimmed to its CDR3 DNA, 42 bases read in frame from base 1. Relative to germline, V is 2 bases shorter and J is 3 bases shorter, with 7 bases between their ends. A note on this clone: It lacks a known antigen. Base qualities are missing; no much larger clone stands one base away.

The cohort comprised 710 or so healthy bone marrow donors. At the time of sampling, every cohort member was nominally healthy, though immune exposures that went unrecorded were likely present. CMV serostatus was recorded as positive for almost 300 and negative for about half of the 666 cohort members, whereas no CMV serostatus was recorded for the donor in question. Every donor gave a peripheral blood sample, and the peripheral blood mononuclear cells from that sample were used for TCR beta sequencing. Genomic DNA extraction from the blood cell samples was performed with the Qiagen DNeasy Blood Extraction Kit. Library preparation was by the immunoSEQ multiplex PCR assay. For the multiplex PCR, a mixture combining 60 forward primers for TCR Vbeta segments and 13 reverse primers for TCR Jbeta segments was used. The CDR3 region of rearranged TCR beta genes was amplified from genomic DNA with a multiplex PCR assay. The amplified TCR beta libraries were sequenced on the Illumina HiSeq System as 87-base-pair reads. As for the authors' bioinformatics: Across the roughly 700 repertoires, a later analysis counted roughly 84 million unique TCR beta chains, 9.5 million to 13 million of which were shared by at least two donors. Raw reads were error-corrected and collapsed into unique sequences by a nearest-neighbor algorithm in which closely related sequences were merged to remove PCR and sequencing errors. V, D and J gene segments were assigned by aligning CDR3 sequences to IMGT reference sequences. Each retained sequence needed at least a six-nucleotide match to both a V gene segment and a J gene segment. A rearrangement was called productive if the CDR3 had no stop codons and remained in frame with V and J, and every other rearrangement was called non-productive. Following IMGT convention, CDR3 was defined as the stretch from the second conserved V-encoded cysteine to the conserved J-encoded phenylalanine. In an earlier analysis of roughly 610 of the donors, sequences lacking an unambiguous match to a single V gene segment were excluded. An earlier analysis of 587 of the donors called V segments functional above 56.7% productive rearrangements and segregating when the between-donor standard deviation exceeded 5%. A statistical classification framework was developed to diagnose cytomegalovirus status using the catalog of TCR beta chain sequences. A later analysis assigned V and J genes by comparing TCR nucleotide sequences with IMGT/GENE-DB human TR gene sequences. The TCRdist pipeline was used in a later analysis to assign CDR3 sequences and most-parsimonious VDJ recombination scenarios. In a later analysis, each TCR beta chain was defined by its CDR3 amino acid sequence together with its V-gene family, and reads without a unique V-gene family were excluded. In a later analysis, 450 to 600 highly shared, low-generation-probability nucleotide sequences were removed to address suspected cross-contamination and a sequencing artifact. For each public chain, a later analysis derived a clonal expansion index from normalized ranks of inferred template counts within each repertoire. Generation probabilities in a later analysis came from a VDJ recombination model fitted to out-of-frame rearrangements, and those results were checked against IGoR. Hypergeometric tests were used in a later analysis to score TCR-TCR, TCR-HLA and TCR-CMV co-occurrence, with a repertoire-size bias correction applied to the TCR pairs. To estimate false discovery rates, a later analysis permuted the HLA or CMV assignments 20 times. In a later analysis, co-occurring TCRs were grouped using DBSCAN, and TCRdist sequence similarity was added for clustering within HLA-allele-positive subsets. For co-occurrence clustering, repertoires with fewer than 30,000 or more than 120,000 public chains were excluded, along with roughly 5 repertoires with anomalous nucleotide sharing. TCRdb mirrors the immuneACCESS table, restricted to in-frame sequences. Some clones are absent from its copies; in checked studies, under half trace to an unresolved V gene, and the reason for the others is unknown. D and trimming were read from the DNA, whereas the V and J calls and clone size are those reported in that table. The sample table shows around 90,000 clones, and more than 55% are seen once. 2% to 2.5% of the sample is held by the ten biggest clonotypes.

The sequence joins TRBV19 to TRBJ2-2; TRBD1 is a possible D gene, resting on 6 matching bases. Source material: PBMCs. This sequence originates from a human donor in good health. The sequenced DNA is TGTGCCAGTAGTATAACAGGGTACACCGGGGAGCTGTTTTTT. This is translated as CASSITGYTGELFF.